The rows below give T cell receptor beta chains drawn from one sample of a study of blood T cell repertoires in COVID-19. Only in-frame clones appear in the TCRdb table, and some are missing; sequencing was by immunoSEQ multiplex PCR. This table has about 150,000 clones, 65% to 80% appearing once. The sequencing sample was made of peripheral blood. These receptors were obtained from a man aged 50 or older with acute or convalescent COVID-19. CDR3s include the opening cysteine and the closing phenylalanine or tryptophan. The D gene is left open where the match is weak. Size is stated for part of the rows, as once, few or many counts, or as a class when the clone is expanded.

D	J	V	size	CDR3	DNA
TRBD1	TRBJ1-4	TRBV11-2	.	CASSGRTGGAEKLFF	TGTGCCAGCAGCGGCAGGACAGGGGGAGCTGAAAAACTGTTTTTT
TRBD1	TRBJ1-6	TRBV3-1/TRBV3-2	.	CASSQDHNRGESPLHF	TGTGCCAGCAGCCAAGATCATAACAGGGGAGAATCACCCCTCCACTTT
.	TRBJ1-5	TRBV23-1	.	CASSQSPARYSNQPQHF	TGCGCCAGCAGTCAATCCCCGGCCAGGTATAGCAATCAGCCCCAGCATTTT
.	TRBJ2-7	TRBV27	once	CASSTLTGRLTYEQYF	TGTGCCAGCAGTACCCTGACAGGACGTCTAACCTACGAGCAGTACTTC
TRBD2	TRBJ2-1	TRBV19	.	CASKTSGGFYNEQFF	TGTGCCTCAAAGACTAGCGGGGGTTTTTACAATGAGCAGTTCTTC
TRBD1	TRBJ2-1	TRBV6-6	once	CASSQPRQGMEQFF	TGTGCCAGCAGTCAACCAAGACAGGGTATGGAGCAGTTCTTC
.	TRBJ1-1	TRBV3-1/TRBV3-2	.	CASSLRVLMNTEAFF	TGTGCCAGCAGCCTACGGGTTTTGATGAACACTGAAGCTTTCTTT
TRBD1	TRBJ1-6	TRBV2	once	CASSLTGNNSPLHF	TGTGCCAGCAGTTTGACAGGGAATAATTCACCCCTCCACTTT
.	TRBJ1-2	TRBV6-2/TRBV6-3	.	CASSETGTIYGYTF	TGTGCCAGCAGTGAGACAGGCACGATCTATGGCTACACCTTC
TRBD1	TRBJ2-5	TRBV6-5	.	CASRLGTGEETQYF	TGTGCCAGCAGGTTAGGGACAGGGGAAGAGACCCAGTACTTC
.	TRBJ1-6	TRBV6-1	.	CASSEGQRGIYNSPLHF	TGTGCCAGCAGTGAAGGACAACGGGGGATATATAATTCACCCCTCCACTTT
.	TRBJ1-6	TRBV2	.	CASTGSGSHSPLHF	TGTGCCAGCACTGGTTCGGGGAGCCATTCACCCCTCCACTTT
.	TRBJ1-2	TRBV28	.	CASSFGGGYGYTF	TGTGCCAGCAGTTTTGGGGGAGGCTATGGCTACACCTTC
.	TRBJ1-1	TRBV9	.	CASSARDKAEAFF	TGTGCCAGCAGCGCCCGGGACAAAGCTGAAGCTTTCTTT
.	TRBJ1-2	TRBV28	few	CASSEVTGNYGYTF	TGTGCCAGCAGTGAAGTAACAGGGAACTATGGCTACACCTTC
.	TRBJ2-1	TRBV7-2	.	CASSQLVGGPFYNEQFF	TGTGCCAGCAGCCAACTGGTTGGCGGGCCGTTCTACAATGAGCAGTTCTTC
.	TRBJ1-4	TRBV24-1	.	CATSVARTPQEDEKLFF	TGTGCCACCAGTGTAGCTCGGACACCCCAGGAAGATGAAAAACTGTTTTTT